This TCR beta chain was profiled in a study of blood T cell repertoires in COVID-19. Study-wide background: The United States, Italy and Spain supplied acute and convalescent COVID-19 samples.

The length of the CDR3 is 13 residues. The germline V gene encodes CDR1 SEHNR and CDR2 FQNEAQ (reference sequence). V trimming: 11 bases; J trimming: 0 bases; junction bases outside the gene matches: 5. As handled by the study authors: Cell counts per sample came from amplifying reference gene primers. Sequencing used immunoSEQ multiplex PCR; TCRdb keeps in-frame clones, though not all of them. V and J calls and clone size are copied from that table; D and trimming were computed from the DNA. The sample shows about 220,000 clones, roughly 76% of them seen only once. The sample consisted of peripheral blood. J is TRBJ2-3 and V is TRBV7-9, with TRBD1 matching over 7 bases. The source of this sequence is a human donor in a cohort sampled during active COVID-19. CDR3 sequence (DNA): TGTGCCGGTCAGGGGGATAGCACAGATACGCAGTATTTT. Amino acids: CAGQGDSTDTQYF.